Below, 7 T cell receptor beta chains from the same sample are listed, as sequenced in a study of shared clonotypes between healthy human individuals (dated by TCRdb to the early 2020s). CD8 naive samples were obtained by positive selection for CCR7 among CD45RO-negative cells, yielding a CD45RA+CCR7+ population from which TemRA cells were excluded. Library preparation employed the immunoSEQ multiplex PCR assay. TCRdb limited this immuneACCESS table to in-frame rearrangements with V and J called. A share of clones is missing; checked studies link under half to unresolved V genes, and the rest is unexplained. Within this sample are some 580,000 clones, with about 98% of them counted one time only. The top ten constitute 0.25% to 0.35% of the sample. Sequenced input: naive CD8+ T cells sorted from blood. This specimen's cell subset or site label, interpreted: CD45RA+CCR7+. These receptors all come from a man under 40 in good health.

The CDR3 bases are TGTGCCAGCAGCGCGGCCGAGGACACTGAAGCTTTCTTT. As protein: CASSAAEDTEAFF. This chain uses TRBV7-3 with TRBJ1-1; the D is unclear. Trimming pared 5 bases from V and 3 bases from J, leaving 10 bases between. Germline CDR1 SGHTA, CDR2 FQGTGA. The CDR3 is 13 amino acids.

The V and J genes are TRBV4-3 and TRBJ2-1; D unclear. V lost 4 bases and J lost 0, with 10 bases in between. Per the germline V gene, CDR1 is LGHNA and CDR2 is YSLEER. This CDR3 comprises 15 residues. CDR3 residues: CASSLDLSSYNEQFF. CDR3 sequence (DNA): TGCGCCAGCAGCCTTGACTTAAGCTCCTACAATGAGCAGTTCTTC.

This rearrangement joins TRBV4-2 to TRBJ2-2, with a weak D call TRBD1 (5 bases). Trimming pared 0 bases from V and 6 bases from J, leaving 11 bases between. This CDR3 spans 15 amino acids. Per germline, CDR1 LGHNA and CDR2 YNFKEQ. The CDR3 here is CASSQDQGPAGELFF. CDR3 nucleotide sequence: TGTGCCAGCAGCCAAGATCAGGGTCCGGCCGGGGAGCTGTTTTTT.

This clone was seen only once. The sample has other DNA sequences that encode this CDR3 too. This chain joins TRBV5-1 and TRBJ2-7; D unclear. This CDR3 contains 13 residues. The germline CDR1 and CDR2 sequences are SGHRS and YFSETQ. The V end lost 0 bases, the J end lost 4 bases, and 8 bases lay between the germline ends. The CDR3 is CASSLGSGYEQYF. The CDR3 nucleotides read TGCGCCAGCAGCTTGGGGTCTGGGTACGAGCAGTACTTC.

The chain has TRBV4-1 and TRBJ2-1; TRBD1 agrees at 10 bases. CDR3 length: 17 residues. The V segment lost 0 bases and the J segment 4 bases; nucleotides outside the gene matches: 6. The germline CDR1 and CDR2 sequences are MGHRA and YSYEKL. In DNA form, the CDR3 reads TGCGCCAGCAGCCAAGACGTAAGACAGGGGGCATACAATGAGCAGTTCTTC. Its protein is CASSQDVRQGAYNEQFF.

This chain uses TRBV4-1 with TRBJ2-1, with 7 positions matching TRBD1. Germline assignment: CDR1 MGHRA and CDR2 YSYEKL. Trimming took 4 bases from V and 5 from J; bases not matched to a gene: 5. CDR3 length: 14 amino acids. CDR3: CASSLRQGDNEQFF. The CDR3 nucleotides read TGCGCCAGCAGCCTCAGACAGGGTGACAATGAGCAGTTCTTC.

Written as DNA, the CDR3 is TGTGCCAGCAGCCAGTTAGGGGAGTCTAACAATGAGCAGTTCTTC. This gives the protein CASSQLGESNNEQFF. This chain links TRBV4-2 with TRBJ2-1; D could derive from TRBD1 or TRBD2 (5 bases each). With 3 bases removed from V and 5 bases from J, the gap between germline ends came to 14 bases. CDR1 is LGHNA and CDR2 is YNFKEQ in the germline V gene. This CDR3 is built from 15 residues.